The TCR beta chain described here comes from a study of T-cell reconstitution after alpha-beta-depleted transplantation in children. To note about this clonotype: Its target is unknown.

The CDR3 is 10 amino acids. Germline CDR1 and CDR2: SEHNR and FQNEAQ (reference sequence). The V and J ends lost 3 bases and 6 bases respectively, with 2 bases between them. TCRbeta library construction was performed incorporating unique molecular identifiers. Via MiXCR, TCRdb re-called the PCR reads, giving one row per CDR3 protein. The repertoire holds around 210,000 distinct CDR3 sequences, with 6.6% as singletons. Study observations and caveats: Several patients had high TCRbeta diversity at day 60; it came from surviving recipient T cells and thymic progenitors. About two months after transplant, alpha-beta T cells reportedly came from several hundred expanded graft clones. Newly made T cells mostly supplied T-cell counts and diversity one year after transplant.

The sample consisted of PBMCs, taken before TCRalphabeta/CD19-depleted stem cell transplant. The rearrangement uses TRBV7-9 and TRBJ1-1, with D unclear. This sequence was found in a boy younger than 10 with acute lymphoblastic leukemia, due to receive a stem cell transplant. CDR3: CASSLAEAFF. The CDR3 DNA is TGTGCCAGCAGCTTGGCTGAAGCTTTCTTT.